This passage covers 19 T cell receptor beta chains from one sample sequenced in a study of T cell changes during pregnancy in multiple sclerosis (dated by TCRdb to between 2018 and 2020). Receptors were amplified or captured by the immunoSEQ multiplex PCR assay. Drawn from immuneACCESS, this table holds only the in-frame rearrangements with V and J called that TCRdb kept. Clones are partly lost; checked studies trace under half to an unresolved V gene and leave the rest unexplained. The sample contains tens of thousands of clones, roughly 89% of them found a single time. The ten largest clones represent roughly 1.1% of the sample. Here the sequenced sample was CD4+ T cells from peripheral blood mononuclear cells, taken in the first trimester of pregnancy. The receptors originated from a female donor with multiple sclerosis, enrolled in a pregnancy study.

The chain has TRBV7-2 and TRBJ1-1; perhaps TRBD1 as D (5 bases). Germline V gene lookup returns CDR1 SGHTA and CDR2 FQGNSA. Deletions cut 3 bases from V and 5 bases from J, with 16 bases between. The length of the CDR3 is 15 residues. This CDR3 is CASSFSKGDGTEAFF. CDR3 coding DNA: TGTGCCAGCAGCTTCAGTAAAGGGGATGGAACTGAAGCTTTCTTT.

The chain links TRBV25-1 to TRBJ1-2; a weak D match, TRBD1 (5 bases). V was shortened by 2 bases and J by 4 bases, with 14 bases between the two germline ends. The germline V gene has CDR1 MGHDK and CDR2 SYGVNS. This CDR3 comprises 15 residues. The CDR3 nucleotides read TGTGCCAGCAGTGAAGACTCAGGACAATCCTATGGCTACACCTTC. Its translation is CASSEDSGQSYGYTF.

A single count supports this clone. The chain uses TRBV5-1 and TRBJ2-7; a possible D gene is TRBD1 (6 bases). Between the trimmed V and J ends, which lost 0 bases and 5 bases, there was a span of 6 bases. CDR3 length equals 12 residues. CDR1 is SGHRS and CDR2 is YFSETQ in the germline V gene. CDR3 protein: CASSLDRDEQYF. The CDR3 DNA reads as TGCGCCAGCAGCTTGGACAGGGACGAGCAGTACTTC.

V is TRBV6-4 and J is TRBJ2-3; 9 bases map to TRBD2. Germline trimming cut 5 bases from V and 3 bases from J; bases unmatched to any gene: 6. Germline assignment: CDR1 MRHNA and CDR2 SNTAGT. This CDR3 is built from 15 residues. The DNA of the CDR3 is TGTGCCAGCAGTTCCGGGCGGGAGGGGACAGATACGCAGTATTTT. Protein product: CASSSGREGTDTQYF.

The chain uses TRBV19 and TRBJ1-5, with TRBD1 matching 7 bases. The germline V gene has CDR1 LNHDA and CDR2 SQIVND (reference sequence). This CDR3 has 15 amino acids. Trimming cost V 3 bases and J 11 bases; bases outside gene matches: 13. The CDR3, as DNA: TGTGCCAGTAGTATTGGGGAACAGGGGCGAATTGCCCAGCATTTT. It is translated as CASSIGEQGRIAQHF.

The V call is TRBV5-1, the J call TRBJ2-1; the D is unclear. CDR3 length: 15 amino acids. Per germline, CDR1 SGHRS and CDR2 YFSETQ. V was cut by 4 bases and J by 0 bases, with 11 bases left in between. CDR3: CASSLLGASYNEQFF. DNA of the CDR3: TGCGCCAGCAGCCTGCTAGGAGCCTCCTACAATGAGCAGTTCTTC.

This clone was observed once. The rearrangement joins TRBV7-2 to TRBJ1-5; 7 nucleotides align to TRBD1. The CDR3 runs to 14 residues. Trimming at V came to 5 bases and at J to 2 bases, leaving 3 bases not matched to a gene. The germline V gene has CDR1 SGHTA and CDR2 FQGNSA. CDR3 in amino acids: CASSNTGGNQPQHF. CDR3 bases: TGTGCCAGCAGCAACACAGGGGGCAATCAGCCCCAGCATTTT.

V is TRBV2 and J is TRBJ2-1, with D possibly being TRBD2 (5 bases). Germline CDR1 reads SNHLY; CDR2 reads FYNNEI. The CDR3 has 15 amino acids. V shed 5 bases and J shed 6 bases, with 17 bases lying between them. CDR3 residues: CASSRATRLPNEQFF. The CDR3 nucleotides read TGTGCCAGCAGTAGGGCCACTAGACTCCCCAATGAGCAGTTCTTC.

V and J are TRBV11-2 and TRBJ1-3; D unclear. With 4 bases removed from V and 2 bases from J, the gap between germline ends came to 9 bases. The CDR3 sequence is 14 residues long. Per germline, CDR1 SGHAT and CDR2 FQNNGV. The CDR3 DNA follows: TGTGCCAGCAGCTCGACAATAACTGGAAACACCATATATTTT. Its protein is CASSSTITGNTIYF. Supplemented by reference TRBV11-2 and TRBJ1-3, the full variable domain reads EAGVAQSPRYKIIEKRQSVAFWCNPISGHATLYWYQQILGQGPKLLIQFQNNGVVDDSQLPKDRFSAERLKGVDSTLKIQPAKLEDSAVYLCASSSTITGNTIYFGEGSWLTVV.

This chain connects TRBV7-2 to TRBJ2-2, with unresolved D. Germline V CDR1 and CDR2: SGHTA, FQGNSA. Trimming shortened V by 3 bases and J by 3 bases, and 8 bases separated the two germline ends. The CDR3 covers 14 residues. CDR3 coding DNA: TGTGCCAGCAGCTTGGTGGCTTACACCGGGGAGCTGTTTTTT. Its translation is CASSLVAYTGELFF.

This chain connects TRBV28 to TRBJ1-2; 9 bases agree with TRBD1. The CDR3 runs 15 residues. Losses at the gene ends were 6 bases for V and 7 bases for J; bases not matched to a gene: 12. Germline V lookup: CDR1 MDHEN, CDR2 SYDVKM. CDR3 residues: CASSYQTGGEGGYTF. CDR3 in DNA: TGTGCCAGCAGCTACCAGACAGGGGGGGAAGGTGGCTACACCTTC.

This clone is medium-sized (0.01 to 0.1%) by share. The V call is TRBV19, the J call TRBJ2-7; 8 nucleotides line up with TRBD1. Germline loops: CDR1 LNHDA, CDR2 SQIVND (reference sequence). The junction had 6 bases not matched to a gene; V was cut back by 9 bases and J by 5 bases. This CDR3 has 12 amino acids. CDR3: CARDSDRDEQYF. As DNA, the CDR3 is TGTGCCAGGGACTCGGACAGGGACGAGCAGTACTTC. Filled out from reference TRBV19 and TRBJ2-7, the complete variable domain reads DGGITQSPKYLFRKEGQNVTLSCEQNLNHDAMYWYRQDPGQGLRLIYYSQIVNDFQKGDIAEGYSVSREKKESFPLTVTSAQKNPTAFYLCARDSDRDEQYFGPGTRLTVT.

The chain is built from TRBV28 and TRBJ1-1; no firm D call. Per the germline V gene, CDR1 is MDHEN and CDR2 is SYDVKM. The ends were cut back, 6 bases at V and 2 bases at J, with 4 bases in the middle. The CDR3 has 11 residues. The CDR3 region is CASSQNTEAFF. The DNA of the CDR3 is TGTGCCAGCAGCCAAAACACTGAAGCTTTCTTT.

This chain uses TRBV29-1 with TRBJ1-1, with D possibly TRBD1 on 5 matching bases. CDR1 is SQVTM and CDR2 is ANQGSEA in the germline V gene. Trimming took off 7 bases at V and 1 base at J, with 7 bases between the two ends. The CDR3 has 11 amino acids. The CDR3 bases are TGCAGCGGCAGGGAGAACACTGAAGCTTTCTTT. Protein product: CSGRENTEAFF.

The V gene is TRBV28, the J gene TRBJ2-1; 9 bases are shared with TRBD2. The trim removed 4 bases at V and 1 base at J, leaving 8 bases unmatched. Germline V gives CDR1 MDHEN, CDR2 SYDVKM. The CDR3 contains 17 residues. CDR3 bases: TGTGCCAGCAGTTCCGCGCGGGAGGGAGGTTCCTACAATGAGCAGTTCTTC. This encodes CASSSAREGGSYNEQFF.

J is TRBJ1-5 and V is TRBV29-1; 7 bases are shared with TRBD1. CDR1 SQVTM and CDR2 ANQGSEA come from the germline V gene. V dropped 6 bases and J dropped 2; count of bases not matched to a gene: 4. The CDR3 is made up of 13 amino acids. CDR3 nucleotides: TGCAGCGTCCAAGGACAGGGCAATCAGCCCCAGCATTTT. Its translation is CSVQGQGNQPQHF.

The V call is TRBV2, the J call TRBJ2-3, with 9 bases identical to TRBD2. Germline V gene data show CDR1 as SNHLY and CDR2 as FYNNEI. V lost 7 bases and J lost 1; bases outside the gene matches: 3. This CDR3 has 14 amino acids. This CDR3 is CASKASGGTDTQYF. The CDR3 coding sequence is TGTGCCAGCAAAGCTAGCGGGGGCACAGATACGCAGTATTTT.

The V call is TRBV7-9, the J call TRBJ1-1; no reliable D call. The ends were cut back, 5 bases at V and 1 base at J, with 11 bases in the middle. CDR1 and CDR2 (germline): SEHNR, FQNEAQ (reference sequence). The CDR3 spans 14 residues. CDR3 in amino acids: CASSPAEENTEAFF. The CDR3 DNA sequence: TGTGCCAGCAGCCCCGCCGAGGAGAACACTGAAGCTTTCTTT.

CDR3: CASSHFGTGNTEAFF. The CDR3 nucleotides read TGTGCCAGCTCCCATTTTGGGACAGGGAACACTGAAGCTTTCTTT. The chain combines TRBV27 with TRBJ1-1, with 8 positions matching TRBD1. This CDR3 is built from 15 residues. Losses at the gene ends were 8 bases for V and 1 base for J; bases not matched to a gene: 9. Looked up from germline, CDR1 is MNHEY and CDR2 is SMNVEV (reference sequence).